The 17 T cell receptor beta chains reported below all come from one sample, sequenced in a study of spatial heterogeneity in lung cancer. Whole-study findings and limits: Counts that tracked tumor mutation counts were those of expanded intratumoral alpha and beta TCRs.

These receptors' targets are unknown. TCRdb passed the 5' RACE reads through MiXCR, listing each CDR3 protein once. This sample has a few thousand distinct CDR3 sequences, with more than 15% found just once. As for time point: sample taken at primary tumor resection. Material: lung tumor tissue, obtained at surgery. These receptors came from a male donor with early-stage non-small cell lung cancer.

In its sample, this clonotype is medium-sized. The rearrangement uses TRBV6-5 and TRBJ1-2, with 8 bases lining up with TRBD1. In germline, CDR1 is MNHEY, CDR2 SVGAGI. Trimming cost V 0 bases and J 3 bases; bases outside gene matches: 9. The CDR3 loop spans 17 amino acids. CDR3 region: CASSYSIQDRAHYGYTF. As DNA, the CDR3 is TGTGCCAGCAGTTACTCGATTCAGGACAGGGCGCACTATGGCTACACCTTC.

This clonotype came up many times. V and J are TRBV9 and TRBJ2-7, with D perhaps TRBD1 (6 bases). Germline CDR1 reads SGDLS; CDR2 reads YYNGEE. V lost 0 bases and J 6 bases, leaving 10 bases between the germline ends. CDR3 length equals 13 residues. The CDR3 here is CASSVEQGGEQYF. The CDR3, as DNA: TGTGCCAGCAGCGTAGAACAGGGTGGCGAGCAGTACTTC.

In its sample, this clonotype ranks as medium-sized. Its ends do not fully match the called genes, so a read error is possible. V gene TRBV5-1 combines with J gene TRBJ2-5, with D perhaps assigned TRBD1 or TRBD2 (5 bases each). The CDR3 is 14 residues long. In germline, CDR1 is SGHRS, CDR2 YFSETQ. CDR3 in DNA: TGCGCCAGCAGGTTGGGGGATAGCCAAGAGACCCAGTACTTC. It encodes CASRLGDSQETQYF.

This clonotype is large (0.1 to 1%). V is TRBV12-3 or TRBV12-4 and J is TRBJ2-3; a weak D match, TRBD1 (6 bases). The CDR3 length is 11 residues. V was cut by 8 bases and J by 6 bases, with 9 bases left in between. In nucleotides, the CDR3 is TGTGCCAGCCCCACAGGGGATACGCAGTATTTT. This sequence encodes CASPTGDTQYF.

By share, this clonotype ranks as medium-sized. The chain combines TRBV30 with TRBJ2-3; weak D call: TRBD2 (6 bases). Trimming shortened V by 1 base and J by 0 bases, and 11 bases separated the two germline ends. The germline V gene encodes CDR1 GTSNPN and CDR2 SVGIG (reference sequence). This CDR3 spans 15 amino acids. The CDR3 DNA sequence: TGTGCCTGGAGTGCGGCGGGGCTTAGCACAGATACGCAGTATTTT. It encodes CAWSAAGLSTDTQYF.

In its sample, this clonotype ranks as large (0.1 to 1%). The chain uses TRBV4-1 and TRBJ1-2; D is unresolved. Per germline, CDR1 MGHRA and CDR2 YSYEKL. This CDR3 region has 14 residues. Trimming left V 5 bases short and J 5 bases short, with 15 bases between. The CDR3 spells CASSSLARRYGYTF. The CDR3 coding sequence is TGCGCCAGCAGCTCCCTGGCGAGAAGATATGGCTACACCTTC.

By share, this clonotype ranks as medium-sized. Compared with germline, one end of the junction differs, possibly owing to a read error. The CDR3 protein is CASSLRGSDQPQHF. CDR3 in DNA: TGTGCCAGCAGTCTCAGGGGTAGCGATCAGCCCCAGCATTTT. V and J are TRBV6-5 and TRBJ1-5; weak D call: TRBD1 (6 bases). This CDR3 has 14 residues. The germline V gene encodes CDR1 MNHEY and CDR2 SVGAGI.

Judged by abundance, this clonotype is large. J is TRBJ2-7 and V is TRBV3-1; D not resolved. CDR3 size: 13 residues. Germline lookup yields CDR1 LGHDT and CDR2 YNNKEL (reference sequence). V was pared by 3 bases and J by 3 bases, with 9 bases between. The DNA of the CDR3 is TGTGCCAGCAGCCAGGGGTTTGACTACGAGCAGTACTTC. Its protein product is CASSQGFDYEQYF.

J is TRBJ1-1 and V is TRBV18; no clear D. The CDR3 spans 14 residues. CDR1 and CDR2 (germline): KGHSH, LQKENI. V shed 3 bases and J shed 2 bases, with 10 bases lying between them. The CDR3 loop is CASSPGATNTEAFF. The CDR3 DNA reads TGTGCCAGCTCACCGGGAGCTACTAACACTGAAGCTTTCTTT.

The gene calls are TRBV6-1 and TRBJ2-2; 8 bases are shared with TRBD2. The CDR3 has 18 amino acids. Unmatched junction bases numbered 17, after V lost 6 bases and J lost 5 bases. Germline values: CDR1 MNHNS, CDR2 SASEGT. CDR3 sequence reads: CASRPPWGTRGGTGELFF. CDR3 DNA: TGTGCCAGCAGGCCTCCCTGGGGGACTAGAGGCGGGACCGGGGAGCTGTTTTTT.

The CDR3 spells CASSLVSGLNTEAFF. The CDR3 DNA sequence: TGTGCCAGCAGCTTAGTGTCCGGGCTGAACACTGAAGCTTTCTTT. V usage is TRBV7-9 and J usage is TRBJ1-1; no definite D call. Germline V CDR1 and CDR2: SEHNR, FQNEAQ (reference sequence). The CDR3 covers 15 residues. V dropped 1 base and J dropped 0 bases, with 9 bases sitting between them. The variable domain in full, completed from reference TRBV7-9 and TRBJ1-1, reads DTGVSQNPRHKITKRGQNVTFRCDPISEHNRLYWYRQTLGQGPEFLTYFQNEAQLEKSRLLSDRFSAERPKGSFSTLEIQRTEQGDSAMYLCASSLVSGLNTEAFFGQGTRLTVV.

This clonotype was picked up a small number of times. The V gene is TRBV3-1, the J gene TRBJ2-1; 9 bases are a match to TRBD2. The CDR3 totals 15 residues. V gave up 4 bases and J gave up 7 bases; unmatched junction bases: 8. Germline V gene lookup returns CDR1 LGHDT and CDR2 YNNKEL (reference sequence). The CDR3: CASSPSGGLGNEQFF. As DNA, the CDR3 is TGTGCCAGCAGCCCCAGCGGGGGGCTCGGAAATGAGCAGTTCTTC.

Sample share makes this clonotype large. The chain carries TRBV5-1 and TRBJ2-7; no clear D. Germline lookup yields CDR1 SGHRS and CDR2 YFSETQ. Trimming cost V 4 bases and J 5 bases, with 10 bases left between them. This CDR3 contains 12 residues. As DNA, the CDR3 is TGCGCCAGCAGCCCAAGTAGCCACGAGCAGTACTTC. Translation: CASSPSSHEQYF.

This clonotype is labeled medium-sized. The rearrangement links TRBV27 to TRBJ2-1; the D gene is possibly TRBD2 (5 bases). The CDR3 contains 12 residues. V lost 7 bases and J 10 bases, leaving 14 bases between the germline ends. Germline-derived CDR1 and CDR2 are MNHEY and SMNVEV (reference sequence). As DNA, the CDR3 is TGTGCCAGCAAAGGGTCCGGGGTAGAGCAGTTCTTC. Encoded protein: CASKGSGVEQFF.

This clonotype was observed a handful of times. The chain is built from TRBV11-2 and TRBJ2-7; the match to TRBD1 covers 7 bases. Germline CDR1 reads SGHAT; CDR2 reads FQNNGV. The CDR3 spans 17 residues. Trimming at V came to 3 bases and at J to 3 bases, leaving 14 bases not matched to a gene. This chain's CDR3 is CASSLRTTGFSGYEQYF. DNA for the CDR3: TGTGCCAGCAGCTTGCGTACGACAGGGTTTTCAGGCTACGAGCAGTACTTC.

This clonotype was counted a single time. J is TRBJ1-1 and V is TRBV5-1; no clear D gene. CDR1 is SGHRS, CDR2 YFSETQ, per germline. V was pared by 1 base and J by 0 bases, with 10 bases between. The CDR3 sequence is 15 residues long. The CDR3 coding sequence is TGCGCCAGCAGCTTGTGGGCGGCACTGAACACTGAAGCTTTCTTT. Protein: CASSLWAALNTEAFF.

By share, this clonotype ranks as large. The J gene is TRBJ1-2, the V gene TRBV5-4, with unresolved D. From germline, CDR1 is SGHNT and CDR2 YYREEE (reference sequence). V dropped 0 bases and J dropped 4 bases, with 7 bases sitting between them. The CDR3 totals 13 residues. CDR3 DNA: TGTGCCAGCAGCTTGGACACAAGCTATGGCTACACCTTC. The encoded protein is CASSLDTSYGYTF.